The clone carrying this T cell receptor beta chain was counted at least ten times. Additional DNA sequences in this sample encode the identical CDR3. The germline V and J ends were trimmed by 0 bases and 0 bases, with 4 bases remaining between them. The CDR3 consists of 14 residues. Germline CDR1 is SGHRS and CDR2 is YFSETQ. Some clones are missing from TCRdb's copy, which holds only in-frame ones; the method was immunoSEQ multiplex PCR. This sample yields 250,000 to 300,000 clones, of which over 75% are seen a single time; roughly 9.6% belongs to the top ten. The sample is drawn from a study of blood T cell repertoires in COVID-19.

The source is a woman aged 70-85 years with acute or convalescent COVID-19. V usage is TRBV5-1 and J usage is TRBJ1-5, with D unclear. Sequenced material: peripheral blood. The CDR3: CASSLDSSNQPQHF. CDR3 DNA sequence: TGCGCCAGCAGCTTGGACAGTAGCAATCAGCCCCAGCATTTT.